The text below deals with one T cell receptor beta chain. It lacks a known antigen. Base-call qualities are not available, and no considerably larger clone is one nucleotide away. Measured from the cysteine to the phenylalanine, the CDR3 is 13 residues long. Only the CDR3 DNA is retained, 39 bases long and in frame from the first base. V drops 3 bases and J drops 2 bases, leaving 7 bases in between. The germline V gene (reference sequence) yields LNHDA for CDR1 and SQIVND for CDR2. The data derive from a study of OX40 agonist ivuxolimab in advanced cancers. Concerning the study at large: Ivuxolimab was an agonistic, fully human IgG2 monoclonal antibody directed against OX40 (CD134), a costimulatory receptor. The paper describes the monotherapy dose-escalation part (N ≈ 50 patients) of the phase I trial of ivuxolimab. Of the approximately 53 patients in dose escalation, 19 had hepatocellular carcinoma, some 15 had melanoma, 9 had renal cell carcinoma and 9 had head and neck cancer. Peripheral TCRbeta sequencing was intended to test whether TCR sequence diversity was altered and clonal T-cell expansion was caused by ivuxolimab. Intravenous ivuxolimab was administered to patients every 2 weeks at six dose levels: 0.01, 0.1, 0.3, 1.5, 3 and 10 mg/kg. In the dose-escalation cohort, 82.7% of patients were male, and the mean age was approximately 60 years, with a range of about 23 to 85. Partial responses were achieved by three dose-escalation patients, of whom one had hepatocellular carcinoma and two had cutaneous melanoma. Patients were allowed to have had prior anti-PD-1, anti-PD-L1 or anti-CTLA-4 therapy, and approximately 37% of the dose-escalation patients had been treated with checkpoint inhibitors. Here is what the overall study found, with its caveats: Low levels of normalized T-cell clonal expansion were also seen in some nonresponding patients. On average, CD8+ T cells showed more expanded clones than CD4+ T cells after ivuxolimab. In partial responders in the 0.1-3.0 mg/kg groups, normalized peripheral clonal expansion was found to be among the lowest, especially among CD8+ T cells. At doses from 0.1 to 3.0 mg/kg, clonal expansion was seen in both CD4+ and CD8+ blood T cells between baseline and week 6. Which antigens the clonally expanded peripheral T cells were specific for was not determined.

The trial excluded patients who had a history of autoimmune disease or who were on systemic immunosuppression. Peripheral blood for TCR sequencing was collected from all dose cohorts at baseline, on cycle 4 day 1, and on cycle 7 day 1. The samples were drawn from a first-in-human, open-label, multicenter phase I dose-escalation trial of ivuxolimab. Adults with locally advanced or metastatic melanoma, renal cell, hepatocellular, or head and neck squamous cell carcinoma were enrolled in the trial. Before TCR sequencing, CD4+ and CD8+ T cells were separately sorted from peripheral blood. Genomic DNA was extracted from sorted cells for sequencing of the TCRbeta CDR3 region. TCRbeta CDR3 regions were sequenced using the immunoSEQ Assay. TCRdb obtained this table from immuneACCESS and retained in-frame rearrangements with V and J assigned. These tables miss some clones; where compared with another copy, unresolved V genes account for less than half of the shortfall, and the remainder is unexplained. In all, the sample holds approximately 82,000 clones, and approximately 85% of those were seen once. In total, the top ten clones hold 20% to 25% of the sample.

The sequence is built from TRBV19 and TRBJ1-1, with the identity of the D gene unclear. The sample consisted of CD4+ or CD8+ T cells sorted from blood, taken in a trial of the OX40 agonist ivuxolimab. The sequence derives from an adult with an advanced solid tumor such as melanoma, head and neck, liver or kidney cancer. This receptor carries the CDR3 CASSITANTEAFF. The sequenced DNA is TGTGCCAGTAGTATTACAGCTAACACTGAAGCTTTCTTT.